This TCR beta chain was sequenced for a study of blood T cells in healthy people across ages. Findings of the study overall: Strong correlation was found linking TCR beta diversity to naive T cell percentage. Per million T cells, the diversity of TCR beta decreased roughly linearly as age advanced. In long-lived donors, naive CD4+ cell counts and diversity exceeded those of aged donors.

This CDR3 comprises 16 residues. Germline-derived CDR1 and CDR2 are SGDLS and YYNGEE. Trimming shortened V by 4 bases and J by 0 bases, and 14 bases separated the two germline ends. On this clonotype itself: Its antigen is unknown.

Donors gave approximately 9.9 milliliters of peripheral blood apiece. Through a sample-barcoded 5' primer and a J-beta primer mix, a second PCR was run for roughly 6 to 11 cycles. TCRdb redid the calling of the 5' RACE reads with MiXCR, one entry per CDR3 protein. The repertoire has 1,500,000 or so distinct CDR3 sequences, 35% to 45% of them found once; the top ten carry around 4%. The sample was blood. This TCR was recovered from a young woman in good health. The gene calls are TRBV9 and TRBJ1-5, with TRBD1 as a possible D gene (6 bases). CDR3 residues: CASSTREGVSNQPQHF. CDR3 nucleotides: TGTGCCAGCAGCACCAGAGAGGGGGTTAGCAATCAGCCCCAGCATTTT.